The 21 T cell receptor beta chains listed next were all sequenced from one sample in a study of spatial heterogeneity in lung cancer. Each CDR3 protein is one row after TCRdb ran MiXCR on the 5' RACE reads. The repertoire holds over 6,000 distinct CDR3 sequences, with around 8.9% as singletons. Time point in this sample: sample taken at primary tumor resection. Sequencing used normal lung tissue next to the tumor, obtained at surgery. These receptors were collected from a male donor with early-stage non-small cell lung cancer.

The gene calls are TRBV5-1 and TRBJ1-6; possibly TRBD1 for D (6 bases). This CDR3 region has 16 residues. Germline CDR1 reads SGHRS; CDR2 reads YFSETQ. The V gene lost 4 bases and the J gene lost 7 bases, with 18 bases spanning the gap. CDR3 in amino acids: CASSPSTAQGNSPLHF. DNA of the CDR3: TGCGCCAGCAGCCCTTCGACCGCGCAGGGGAATTCACCCCTCCACTTT.

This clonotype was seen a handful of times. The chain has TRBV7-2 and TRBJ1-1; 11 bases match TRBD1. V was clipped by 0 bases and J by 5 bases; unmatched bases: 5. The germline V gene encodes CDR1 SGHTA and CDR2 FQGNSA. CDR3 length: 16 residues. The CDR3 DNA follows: TGTGCCAGCAGCTTAGCGGGGACAGGGGGTGGGACTGAAGCTTTCTTT. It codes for CASSLAGTGGGTEAFF.

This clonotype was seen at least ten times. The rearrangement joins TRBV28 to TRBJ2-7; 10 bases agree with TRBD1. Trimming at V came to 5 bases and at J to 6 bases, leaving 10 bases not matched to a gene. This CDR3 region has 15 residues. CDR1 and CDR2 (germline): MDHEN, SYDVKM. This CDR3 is CASSTPGTGDGEQYF. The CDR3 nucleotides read TGTGCCAGCAGTACTCCCGGGACAGGGGATGGCGAGCAGTACTTC.

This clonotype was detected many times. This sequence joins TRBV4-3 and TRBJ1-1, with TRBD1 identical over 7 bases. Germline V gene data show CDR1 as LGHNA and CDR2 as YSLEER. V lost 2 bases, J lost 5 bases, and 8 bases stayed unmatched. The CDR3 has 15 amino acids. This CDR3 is CASSQSDRVGTEAFF. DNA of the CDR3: TGCGCCAGCAGCCAATCCGACAGGGTCGGGACTGAAGCTTTCTTT.

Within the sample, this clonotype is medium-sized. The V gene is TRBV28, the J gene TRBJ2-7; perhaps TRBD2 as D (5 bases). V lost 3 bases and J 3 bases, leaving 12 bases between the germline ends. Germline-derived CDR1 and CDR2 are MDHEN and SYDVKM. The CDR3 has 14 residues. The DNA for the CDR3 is TGTGCCAGCAGTTTTCGGGGTCCAATCTACGAGCAGTACTTC. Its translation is CASSFRGPIYEQYF.

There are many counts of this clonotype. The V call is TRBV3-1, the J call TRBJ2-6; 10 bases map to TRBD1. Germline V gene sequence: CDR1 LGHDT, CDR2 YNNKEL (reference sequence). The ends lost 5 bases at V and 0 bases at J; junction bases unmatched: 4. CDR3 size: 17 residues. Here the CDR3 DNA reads TGTGCCAGCAGCTCGGACAGGGGGGCCTCTGGGGCCAACGTCCTGACTTTC. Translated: CASSSDRGASGANVLTF.

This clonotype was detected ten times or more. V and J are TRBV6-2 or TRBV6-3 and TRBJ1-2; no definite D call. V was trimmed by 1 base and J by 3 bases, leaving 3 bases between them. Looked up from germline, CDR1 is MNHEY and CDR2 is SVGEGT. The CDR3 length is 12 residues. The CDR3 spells CASSYLDYGYTF. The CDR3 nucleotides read TGTGCCAGCAGTTACTTGGACTATGGCTACACCTTC.

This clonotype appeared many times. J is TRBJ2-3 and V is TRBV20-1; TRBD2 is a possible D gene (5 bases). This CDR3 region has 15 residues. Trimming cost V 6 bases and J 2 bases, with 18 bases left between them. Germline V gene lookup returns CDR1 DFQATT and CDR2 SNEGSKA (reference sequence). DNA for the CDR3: TGCAGTGCCAAAAATCCCGGGATATCCACAGATACGCAGTATTTT. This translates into CSAKNPGISTDTQYF.

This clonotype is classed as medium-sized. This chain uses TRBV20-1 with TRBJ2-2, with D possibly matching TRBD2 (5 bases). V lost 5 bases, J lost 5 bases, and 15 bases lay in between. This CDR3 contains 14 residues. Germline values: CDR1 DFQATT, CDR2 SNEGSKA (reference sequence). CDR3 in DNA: TGCAGTGCTCTAGAAAGTGAGGGAACCGGGGAGCTGTTTTTT. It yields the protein CSALESEGTGELFF.

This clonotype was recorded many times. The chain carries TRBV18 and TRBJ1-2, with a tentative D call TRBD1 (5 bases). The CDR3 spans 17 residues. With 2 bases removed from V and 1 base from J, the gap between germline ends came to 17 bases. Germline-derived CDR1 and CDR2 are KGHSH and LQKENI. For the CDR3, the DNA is TGTGCCAGCTCACCAAGTTTACCAGGGAAACTTAACTATGGCTACACCTTC. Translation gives CASSPSLPGKLNYGYTF.

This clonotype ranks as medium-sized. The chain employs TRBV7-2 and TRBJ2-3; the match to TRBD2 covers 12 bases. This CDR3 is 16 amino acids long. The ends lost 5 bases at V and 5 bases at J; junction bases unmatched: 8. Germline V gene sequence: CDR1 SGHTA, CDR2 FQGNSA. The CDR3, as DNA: TGTGCCAGCAGCACCCGACTAGCGGGAGCCCGAGATACGCAGTATTTT. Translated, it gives CASSTRLAGARDTQYF.

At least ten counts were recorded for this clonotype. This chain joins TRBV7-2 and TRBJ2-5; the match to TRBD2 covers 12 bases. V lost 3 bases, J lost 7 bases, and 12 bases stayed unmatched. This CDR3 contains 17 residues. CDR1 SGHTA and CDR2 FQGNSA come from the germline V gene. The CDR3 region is CASSLTSGGLRMGTQYF. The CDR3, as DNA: TGTGCCAGCAGCTTGACTAGCGGGGGATTACGAATGGGGACCCAGTACTTC.

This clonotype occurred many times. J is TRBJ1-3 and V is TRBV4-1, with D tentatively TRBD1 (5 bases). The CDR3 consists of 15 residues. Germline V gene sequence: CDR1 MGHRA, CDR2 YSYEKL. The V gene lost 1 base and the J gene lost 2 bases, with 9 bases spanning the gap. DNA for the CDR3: TGCGCCAGCAGCCAAGCAGGGACCGCTGGAAACACCATATATTTT. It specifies CASSQAGTAGNTIYF.

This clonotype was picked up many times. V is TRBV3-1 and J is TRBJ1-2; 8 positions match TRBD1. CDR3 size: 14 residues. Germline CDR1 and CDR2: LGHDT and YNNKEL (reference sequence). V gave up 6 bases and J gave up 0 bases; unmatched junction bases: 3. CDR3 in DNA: TGTGCCAGCAGGTCGACAGGGGCTAACTATGGCTACACCTTC. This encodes CASRSTGANYGYTF.

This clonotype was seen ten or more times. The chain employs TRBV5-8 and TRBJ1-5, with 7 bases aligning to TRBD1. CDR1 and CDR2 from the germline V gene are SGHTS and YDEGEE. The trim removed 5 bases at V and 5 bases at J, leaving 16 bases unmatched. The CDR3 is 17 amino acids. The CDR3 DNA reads TGTGCCAGCAGTCCCAGACAAGGGGGCGGCGTCGATCAGCCCCAGCATTTT. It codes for CASSPRQGGGVDQPQHF.

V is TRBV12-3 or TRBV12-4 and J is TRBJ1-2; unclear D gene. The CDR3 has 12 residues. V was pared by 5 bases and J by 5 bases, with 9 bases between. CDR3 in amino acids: CASSPDGYGYTF. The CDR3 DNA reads TGTGCCAGCAGTCCCGACGGATATGGCTACACCTTC.

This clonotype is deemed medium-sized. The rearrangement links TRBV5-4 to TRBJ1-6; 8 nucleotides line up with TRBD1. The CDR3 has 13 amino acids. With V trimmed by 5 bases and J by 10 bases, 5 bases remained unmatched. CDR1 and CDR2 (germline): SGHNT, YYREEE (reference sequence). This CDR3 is CASSPDRDSPLHF. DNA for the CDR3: TGTGCCAGCAGTCCGGACAGGGACTCACCCCTCCACTTT.

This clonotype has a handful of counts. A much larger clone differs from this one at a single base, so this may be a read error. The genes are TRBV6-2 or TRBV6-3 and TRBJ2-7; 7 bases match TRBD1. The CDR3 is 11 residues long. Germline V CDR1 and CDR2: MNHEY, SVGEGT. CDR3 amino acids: CASSYTGERYF. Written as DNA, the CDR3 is TGTGCCAGCAGTTATACAGGGGAGCGGTACTTC.

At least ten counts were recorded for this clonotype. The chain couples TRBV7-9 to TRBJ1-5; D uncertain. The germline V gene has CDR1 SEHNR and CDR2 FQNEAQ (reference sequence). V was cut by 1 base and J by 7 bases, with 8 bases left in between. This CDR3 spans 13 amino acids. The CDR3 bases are TGTGCCAGCAGCTTAGACCGGGGACAGCCCCAGCATTTT. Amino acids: CASSLDRGQPQHF. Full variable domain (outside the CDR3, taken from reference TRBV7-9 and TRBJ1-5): DTGVSQNPRHKITKRGQNVTFRCDPISEHNRLYWYRQTLGQGPEFLTYFQNEAQLEKSRLLSDRFSAERPKGSFSTLEIQRTEQGDSAMYLCASSLDRGQPQHFGDGTRLSIL.

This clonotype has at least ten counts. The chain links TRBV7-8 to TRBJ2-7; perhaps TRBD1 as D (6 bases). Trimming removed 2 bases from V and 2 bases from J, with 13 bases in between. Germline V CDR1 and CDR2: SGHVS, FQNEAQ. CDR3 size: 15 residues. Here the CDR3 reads CASSLRGSQPYEQYF. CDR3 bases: TGTGCCAGCAGCTTAAGGGGGTCACAACCCTACGAGCAGTACTTC.

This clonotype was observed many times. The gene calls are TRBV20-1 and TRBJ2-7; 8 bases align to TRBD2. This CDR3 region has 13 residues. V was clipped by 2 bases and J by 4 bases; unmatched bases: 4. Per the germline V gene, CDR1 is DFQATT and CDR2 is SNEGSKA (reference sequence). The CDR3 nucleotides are TGCAGTGCTAGACTAGCGGGTTTTTACGAGCAGTACTTC. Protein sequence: CSARLAGFYEQYF.